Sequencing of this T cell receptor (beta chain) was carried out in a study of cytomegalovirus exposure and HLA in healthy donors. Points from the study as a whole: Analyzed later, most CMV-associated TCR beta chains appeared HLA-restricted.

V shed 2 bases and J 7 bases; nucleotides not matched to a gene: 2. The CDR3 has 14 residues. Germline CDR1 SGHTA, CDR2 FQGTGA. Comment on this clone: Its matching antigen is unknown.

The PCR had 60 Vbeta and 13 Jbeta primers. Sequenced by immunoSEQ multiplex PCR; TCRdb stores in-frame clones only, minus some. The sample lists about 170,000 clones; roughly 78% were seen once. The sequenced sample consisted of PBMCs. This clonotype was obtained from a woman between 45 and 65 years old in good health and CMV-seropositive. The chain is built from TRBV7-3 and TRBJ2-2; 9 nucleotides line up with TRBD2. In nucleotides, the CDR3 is TGTGCCAGCAGCTTAGGGACTAGCATCGGGGAGCTGTTTTTT. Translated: CASSLGTSIGELFF.